This T cell receptor beta chain stems from a study of cytomegalovirus exposure and HLA in healthy donors. The trim removed 4 bases at V and 3 bases at J, leaving 6 bases unmatched. CDR3 length equals 15 residues. Germline lookup yields CDR1 MNHNY and CDR2 SVGAGI (reference sequence). General study findings and limits: Cytomegalovirus association was assigned to approximately 160 TCR beta chains.

Note on this clone: Its antigen remains unknown.

The validation cohort, a group of 100 to 150 subjects, included the donors and was separate from the approximately 660-subject first cohort. The repertoire was sequenced with immunoSEQ multiplex PCR; TCRdb's copy has only in-frame clones and lacks some. This table holds around 190,000 clones, roughly 85% found once. Sequencing was carried out using PBMCs. The TCR sequence derives from a man younger than 30 in good health and CMV-seropositive. This chain links TRBV6-6 with TRBJ2-7; 10 bases agree with TRBD1. In nucleotides, the CDR3 is TGTGCCAGCAGTTCTTCCGGGACAGGGGTCTACGAGCAGTACTTC. Translation: CASSSSGTGVYEQYF.